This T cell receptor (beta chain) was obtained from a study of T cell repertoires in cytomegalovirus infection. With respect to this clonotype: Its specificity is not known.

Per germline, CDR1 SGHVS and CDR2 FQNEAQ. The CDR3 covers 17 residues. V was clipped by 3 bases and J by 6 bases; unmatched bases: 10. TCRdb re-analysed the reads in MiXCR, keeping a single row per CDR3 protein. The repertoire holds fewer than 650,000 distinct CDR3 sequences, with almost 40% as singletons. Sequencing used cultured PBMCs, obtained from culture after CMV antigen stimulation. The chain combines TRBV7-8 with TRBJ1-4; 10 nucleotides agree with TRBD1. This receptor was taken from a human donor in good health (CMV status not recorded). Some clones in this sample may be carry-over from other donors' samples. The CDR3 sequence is CASSFLGPGTGDEKLFF. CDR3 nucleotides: TGTGCCAGCAGCTTCCTGGGCCCCGGGACAGGGGATGAAAAACTGTTTTTT.